The source of this T cell receptor (beta chain) is a study of beta chain features in type 1 diabetes. For this clone: As yet, its antigen is unknown.

Since all of the isolated RNA was reverse transcribed, expressed TCRB transcripts were what got sequenced. About 3.57 million reads were obtained on average from naive, central memory and regulatory T cell samples. Here immunoSEQ multiplex PCR was the method, and the copy in TCRdb shows in-frame clones only, minus some. The sample lists some 350,000 clones, approximately 13% occurring once. Study results and limitations: Sequencing used cDNA, and cells with high TCR expression could therefore be over-represented. Type 1 diabetes patients had TCRB CDR3s that were shorter (moderately but significantly so) in all four CD4+ subsets. In comparison with healthy donors, patients had naive, central memory and Treg TCRB repertoires that appeared more similar.

Germline lookup yields CDR1 MGHRA and CDR2 YSYEKL. With 0 bases clipped from V and 4 bases from J, the junction kept 6 bases outside the gene matches. The CDR3 has 16 amino acids. Over 95% purity was reached by all sorted populations. The genes are TRBV4-1 and TRBJ2-5, with 9 positions matching TRBD2. The sample comprised naive CD4+ T cells from blood. The TCR sequence derives from a woman between 18 and 30 years old with type 1 diabetes. Written as DNA, the CDR3 is TGCGCCAGCAGCCAAGATGTAGCGGGAGAGGGAGAGACCCAGTACTTC. It specifies CASSQDVAGEGETQYF.